One TCR beta chain is described in this entry. The entry originates in a study of control samples from healthy donors and cancer patients. Produced via immunoSEQ multiplex PCR; TCRdb's table is partial and in-frame only. This sample has around 17,000 clones, with 85% to 90% found just once. What was sequenced was PBMCs. This clonotype was obtained from a man aged 60 to 69 with head and neck cancer.

The CDR3 coding sequence is TGCGCCAGCAGCTTGTCAGGGGGGGCCCCAGATACGCAGTATTTT. This codes for CASSLSGGAPDTQYF. This chain joins TRBV5-1 and TRBJ2-3, with D perhaps assigned TRBD1 or TRBD2 (7 bases each). Per germline, CDR1 SGHRS and CDR2 YFSETQ. The germline V and J ends were trimmed by 1 base and 4 bases, with 13 bases remaining between them. This CDR3 comprises 15 residues.